These 19 T cell receptor beta chains were all obtained from the same sample, sequenced in a study of blood T cell repertoires in COVID-19. Repertoires were generated with immunoSEQ multiplex PCR, while TCRdb's copy carries only in-frame clones and drops some. This sample has about 200,000 clones, with roughly 80% found just once. The sequenced material came from PBMCs or T cells enriched from blood (not recorded which). These receptors were obtained from a man aged 40-55 years who had recovered from COVID-19.

This clone showed up just a few times. V usage is TRBV12-5 and J usage is TRBJ1-4; 9 positions agree with TRBD1. The CDR3 is 13 residues long. Germline V gives CDR1 LGHNT, CDR2 FRNRAP. The J segment lost 7 bases and the V segment lost 6 bases, leaving 3 bases of the junction unmatched. CDR3 residues: CASGRQGVEKLFF. CDR3 nucleotide sequence: TGTGCTAGTGGCCGACAGGGGGTTGAAAAACTGTTTTTT.

J is TRBJ2-5 and V is TRBV18, with D perhaps TRBD2 (7 bases). Trimming removed 0 bases from V and 5 bases from J, with 16 bases in between. Germline V lookup: CDR1 KGHSH, CDR2 LQKENI. CDR3 length equals 16 residues. CDR3 bases: TGTGCCAGCTCACCACCCCGGGGGGCTAGCGACGAGACCCAGTACTTC. Translating it yields CASSPPRGASDETQYF.

The chain employs TRBV19 and TRBJ1-5, with 9 bases fitting TRBD1. V was clipped by 4 bases and J by 3 bases; unmatched bases: 10. The CDR3 consists of 17 residues. In germline, CDR1 is LNHDA, CDR2 SQIVND (reference sequence). The CDR3 sequence: CASSTFTGGEDNQPQHF. CDR3 sequence (DNA): TGTGCCAGTAGTACCTTTACAGGGGGCGAGGACAATCAGCCCCAGCATTTT.

CDR3 nucleotides: TGTGCCAGCAGCTTAACCCCAGGGGGTAATGAAAAACTGTTTTTT. Translation: CASSLTPGGNEKLFF. This chain links TRBV7-9 with TRBJ1-4; 7 bases align to TRBD1. Germline assignment: CDR1 SEHNR and CDR2 FQNEAQ (reference sequence). V lost 2 bases and J lost 4; bases outside the gene matches: 4. CDR3 length: 15 residues.

This clone turned up a few times. CDR3: CASSWGDRGHNQPQHF. DNA of the CDR3: TGTGCCAGCAGCTGGGGGGACAGGGGCCACAATCAGCCCCAGCATTTT. J is TRBJ1-5 and V is TRBV5-8, with 10 bases lining up with TRBD1. Trimming took 3 bases from V and 3 from J; bases not matched to a gene: 6. CDR1 is SGHTS, CDR2 YDEGEE, per germline. The CDR3 sequence is 16 residues long.

The rearrangement joins TRBV7-9 to TRBJ2-4, with D possibly TRBD2 on 6 matching bases. Germline-derived CDR1 and CDR2 are SEHNR and FQNEAQ (reference sequence). V shed 1 base and J shed 6 bases, with 13 bases lying between them. This CDR3 region has 15 residues. CDR3 sequence (DNA): TGTGCCAGCAGCTTAGTTGGAGGGGACGGAAACATTCAGTACTTC. Translation: CASSLVGGDGNIQYF.

V gene TRBV3-1 (or the pseudogene TRBV3-2) combines with J gene TRBJ2-1; D is possibly TRBD2 (5 bases). CDR1 and CDR2 (germline): LGHDT, YNNKEL (reference sequence). The CDR3 spans 12 residues. Deletions cut 3 bases from V and 9 bases from J, with 9 bases between. The CDR3 protein is CASSHASFEQFF. CDR3 in DNA: TGTGCCAGCAGCCACGCTAGCTTTGAGCAGTTCTTC.

The chain recombines TRBV21-1 with TRBJ2-7; the listed D gene, TRBD2, was not tested against the DNA. TRBV21-1 is described as a pseudogene. The CDR3 spans 18 residues. The CDR3 bases are TGTGCCAGCAGCAAAGGGTACCAACTCCGGAGGGCCAGCTACGAGCAGTACTTC. Protein: CASSKGYQLRRASYEQYF.

The genes are TRBV21-1 and TRBJ1-5. TRBV21-1 is noted as a pseudogene. CDR3 size: 15 residues. CDR3 coding DNA: TGTGCCAGCAGCAAAGTGACGGGCGGGAATCAGCCCCAGCATTTT. This translates into CASSKVTGGNQPQHF.

The rearrangement joins TRBV5-3 to TRBJ2-1; TRBD2 agrees at 11 bases. TRBV5-3 is filed as an ORF, its function uncertain. The length of the CDR3 is 14 residues. The J segment lost 10 bases and the V segment lost 0 bases, leaving 3 bases of the junction unmatched. The CDR3 reads CARSLGLAGKEQFF. DNA of the CDR3: TGTGCCAGAAGCTTGGGACTAGCGGGAAAGGAGCAGTTCTTC.

The V gene is TRBV3-1 (or the pseudogene TRBV3-2), the J gene TRBJ1-2, with unresolved D. V was pared by 0 bases and J by 1 base, with 6 bases between. Germline CDR1 reads LGHDT; CDR2 reads YNNKEL (reference sequence). The CDR3 has 14 amino acids. The chain's CDR3 is CASSQDPNNYGYTF. The CDR3 region has the DNA TGTGCCAGCAGCCAAGATCCCAATAACTATGGCTACACCTTC.

The V gene is TRBV7-2, the J gene TRBJ2-2; 13 bases line up with TRBD2. CDR3 length equals 16 residues. Germline CDR1 reads SGHTA; CDR2 reads FQGNSA. Losses at the gene ends were 5 bases for V and 5 bases for J; bases not matched to a gene: 5. The CDR3 DNA reads TGTGCCAGCAGCCTGAGACTAGCGGGAGGAACCGGGGAGCTGTTTTTT. Translating it yields CASSLRLAGGTGELFF.

This chain connects TRBV7-2 to TRBJ1-5, with a weak D call TRBD1 (5 bases). V was trimmed by 1 base and J by 2 bases, leaving 9 bases between them. The length of the CDR3 is 15 residues. Germline CDR1 is SGHTA and CDR2 is FQGNSA. CDR3 coding DNA: TGTGCCAGCAGCTTAGTTGGGGGGGGCAATCAGCCCCAGCATTTT. Amino acids: CASSLVGGGNQPQHF. Full variable domain (rest looked up from reference TRBV7-2 and TRBJ1-5): GAGVSQSPSNKVTEKGKDVELRCDPISGHTALYWYRQSLGQGLEFLIYFQGNSAPDKSGLPSDRFSAERTGGSVSTLTIQRTQQEDSAVYLCASSLVGGGNQPQHFGDGTRLSIL.

The chain combines TRBV6-2 or TRBV6-3 with TRBJ2-7; 9 bases are shared with TRBD2. J gave up 2 bases and V 8 bases, and 7 bases lay outside the gene matches. CDR1 and CDR2 (germline): MNHEY, SVGEGT. CDR3 length equals 14 residues. CDR3 region: CASRPSGTTYEQYF. The CDR3 nucleotides read TGTGCCAGCCGCCCTAGCGGGACCACCTACGAGCAGTACTTC.

The chain has TRBV7-6 and TRBJ1-3; D perhaps matches TRBD1 (5 bases). The germline V and J ends were trimmed by 2 bases and 2 bases, with 16 bases remaining between them. The CDR3 has 17 amino acids. Germline loops: CDR1 SGHVS, CDR2 FNYEAQ. CDR3 amino acids: CASSLRRQGQTGNTIYF. In nucleotides, the CDR3 is TGTGCCAGCAGCTTACGCCGCCAGGGTCAGACTGGAAACACCATATATTTT.

This rearrangement joins TRBV5-1 to TRBJ2-5; D is perhaps TRBD2 (6 bases). V was cut by 4 bases and J by 2 bases, with 15 bases left in between. The CDR3 loop spans 15 amino acids. The germline gives CDR1 SGHRS, CDR2 YFSETQ. CDR3 loop: CASSGGTGDQETQYF. The CDR3 DNA reads TGCGCCAGCAGCGGCGGGACTGGGGATCAAGAGACCCAGTACTTC.

V and J are TRBV5-1 and TRBJ1-4; D might be TRBD1 (6 bases). In germline, CDR1 is SGHRS, CDR2 YFSETQ. The CDR3 is 17 amino acids. The V end was cut by 3 bases, the J end by 2 bases, with 17 bases between. The CDR3 loop is CASSYPTLTGTNEKLFF. CDR3 DNA: TGCGCCAGCAGCTACCCGACCCTAACAGGGACTAATGAAAAACTGTTTTTT.

V is TRBV6-5 and J is TRBJ1-2; no reliable D call. CDR1 is MNHEY and CDR2 is SVGAGI in the germline V gene. Trimming cost V 6 bases and J 5 bases, with 4 bases left between them. The CDR3 length is 10 residues. CDR3 nucleotide sequence: TGTGCCAGCAGGGAGTATGGCTACACCTTC. The encoded protein is CASREYGYTF.

The chain recombines TRBV19 with TRBJ1-5; D uncertain. The CDR3 loop spans 12 amino acids. Trimming pared 5 bases from V and 7 bases from J, leaving 9 bases between. Germline CDR1 and CDR2: LNHDA and SQIVND (reference sequence). The CDR3 loop is CASSRVGQPQHF. In DNA form, the CDR3 reads TGTGCCAGTAGTCGAGTCGGGCAGCCCCAGCATTTT.